These 7 T cell receptor beta chains were sequenced from one sample in a study of cytomegalovirus exposure and HLA in healthy donors. The assay was immunoSEQ multiplex PCR, and TCRdb's table has in-frame clones only and misses some. This table holds 150,000 to 200,000 clones, around 85% found once. The source material was PBMCs. These receptors were collected from a man aged 25 to 40 in good health and CMV-seropositive.

The chain carries TRBV9 and TRBJ2-6; 8 bases are shared with TRBD1. Trimming took 4 bases from V and 1 from J; bases not matched to a gene: 16. In germline, CDR1 is SGDLS, CDR2 YYNGEE. This CDR3 is 20 amino acids long. In DNA, the CDR3 is TGTGCCAGCAGCACCCCTTGGAGGACAGGGCCCTCGTCTGGGGCCAACGTCCTGACTTTC. It yields the protein CASSTPWRTGPSSGANVLTF.

The V gene is TRBV6-5, the J gene TRBJ2-7, with 12 bases fitting TRBD1. This CDR3 is built from 16 residues. Germline loops: CDR1 MNHEY, CDR2 SVGAGI. With 3 bases clipped from V and 5 bases from J, the junction kept 8 bases outside the gene matches. The CDR3 region has the DNA TGTGCCAGCAGTTATCCTCCCGGGACAGGGGGCCACGAGCAGTACTTC. This codes for CASSYPPGTGGHEQYF.

The chain carries TRBV11-2 and TRBJ2-7; 8 nucleotides match TRBD1. With V trimmed by 5 bases and J by 2 bases, 11 bases remained unmatched. This CDR3 has 16 residues. The germline V gene encodes CDR1 SGHAT and CDR2 FQNNGV. The CDR3 is CASSHQGDRGTYEQYF. The CDR3, as DNA: TGTGCCAGCAGCCACCAAGGCGACAGGGGCACCTACGAGCAGTACTTC.

The V and J genes are TRBV5-4 and TRBJ2-1; the match to TRBD2 covers 7 bases. V trimming: 4 bases; J trimming: 5 bases; junction bases outside the gene matches: 6. This CDR3 has 14 amino acids. The germline V gene has CDR1 SGHNT and CDR2 YYREEE (reference sequence). CDR3 nucleotide sequence: TGTGCCAGCAGCCCGGGACTACCCAACAATGAGCAGTTCTTC. Translated, it gives CASSPGLPNNEQFF.

The rearrangement joins TRBV6-5 to TRBJ1-3; D might be TRBD1 (5 bases). Germline V gene lookup returns CDR1 MNHEY and CDR2 SVGAGI. Trimming pared 5 bases from V and 4 bases from J, leaving 12 bases between. CDR3 length: 14 amino acids. In DNA form, the CDR3 reads TGTGCCAGCAGTCAATTGGGGCGGGGAAACACCATATATTTT. Its translation is CASSQLGRGNTIYF.

The gene calls are TRBV5-5 and TRBJ2-7; TRBD1 aligns across 8 bases. Per germline, CDR1 SGHKS and CDR2 YYEKEE (reference sequence). V gave up 5 bases and J gave up 1 base; unmatched junction bases: 11. The CDR3 is made up of 16 amino acids. The CDR3 DNA reads as TGTGCCAGCAGTCGGACGGGACAGGTTGTGTCCTACGAGCAGTACTTC. This translates into CASSRTGQVVSYEQYF.

This clone was detected once. In nucleotides, the CDR3 is TGTGCCAGCGGGACAGGGAATATGAACACTGAAGCTTTCTTT. This translates into CASGTGNMNTEAFF. The rearrangement joins TRBV9 to TRBJ1-1; TRBD1 aligns across 9 bases. The CDR3 has 14 amino acids. Unmatched junction bases numbered 4, after V lost 7 bases and J lost 0 bases. Germline lookup yields CDR1 SGDLS and CDR2 YYNGEE.